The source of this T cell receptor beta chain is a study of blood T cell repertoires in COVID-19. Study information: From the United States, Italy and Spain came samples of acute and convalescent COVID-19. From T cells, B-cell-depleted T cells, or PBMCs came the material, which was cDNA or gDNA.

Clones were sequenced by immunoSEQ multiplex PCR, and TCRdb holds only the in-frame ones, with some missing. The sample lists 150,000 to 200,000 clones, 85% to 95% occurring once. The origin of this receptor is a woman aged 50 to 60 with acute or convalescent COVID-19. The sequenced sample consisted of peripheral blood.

The CDR3 coding sequence is TGCGCCAGCAGCCAAGATTTGAGACAGGACCAGCCCCAGCATTTT. It translates to CASSQDLRQDQPQHF. The rearrangement uses TRBV4-3 and TRBJ1-5; tentative D call: TRBD1 (6 bases). Germline V gene data show CDR1 as LGHNA and CDR2 as YSLEER. The CDR3 totals 15 residues. V was pared by 0 bases and J by 7 bases, with 13 bases between.